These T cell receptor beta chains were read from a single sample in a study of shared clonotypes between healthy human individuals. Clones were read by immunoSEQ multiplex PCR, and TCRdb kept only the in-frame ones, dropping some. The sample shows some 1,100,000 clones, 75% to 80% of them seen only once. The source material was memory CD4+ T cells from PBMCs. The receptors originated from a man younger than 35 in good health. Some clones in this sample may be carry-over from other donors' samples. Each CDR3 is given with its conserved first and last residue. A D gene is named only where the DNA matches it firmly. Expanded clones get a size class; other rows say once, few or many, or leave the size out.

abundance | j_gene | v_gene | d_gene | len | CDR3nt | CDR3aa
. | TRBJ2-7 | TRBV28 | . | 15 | TGTGCCAGCAGTTCCACGAGCCCGCAGCCCTACGAGCAGTACTTC | CASSSTSPQPYEQYF
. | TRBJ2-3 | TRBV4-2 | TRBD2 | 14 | TGTGCCAGCAGCCCGGGACTAGCTTCAGATACGCAGTATTTT | CASSPGLASDTQYF
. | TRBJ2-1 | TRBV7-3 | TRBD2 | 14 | TGTGCCAGCAGCTTACAAGCGGGGGACAATGAGCAGTTCTTC | CASSLQAGDNEQFF
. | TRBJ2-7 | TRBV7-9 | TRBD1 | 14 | TGTGCCAGCAGTTTAGGGACAGGTCCGAGCGAGCAGTACTTC | CASSLGTGPSEQYF
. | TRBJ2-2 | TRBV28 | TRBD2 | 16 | TGTGCCAGCGGTTCGGTTGGGACTAGCTTAACCGGGGAGCTGTTTTTT | CASGSVGTSLTGELFF
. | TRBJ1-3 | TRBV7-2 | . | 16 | TGTGCCAGCAGCTACCGACAGTTTAGCTCTGGAAACACCATATATTTT | CASSYRQFSSGNTIYF
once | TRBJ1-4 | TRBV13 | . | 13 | TGTGCCAGCAGCCGGGACAAGACGGAAAAACTGTTTTTT | CASSRDKTEKLFF
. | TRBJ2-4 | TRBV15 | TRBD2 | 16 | TGTGCCACCAGCAGAGGGACTAGCGGGATAGTAGACATTCAGTACTTC | CATSRGTSGIVDIQYF
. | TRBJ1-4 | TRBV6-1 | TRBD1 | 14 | TGTGCCAGCAGTGTTGGGACAGCTAATGAAAAACTGTTTTTT | CASSVGTANEKLFF
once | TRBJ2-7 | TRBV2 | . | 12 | TGTGCCAGCAGGGTCGGGACGTACGAGCAGTACTTC | CASRVGTYEQYF
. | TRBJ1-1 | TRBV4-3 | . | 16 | TGCGCCAGCAGCCAAGATATAGCCAGGACTAACACTGAAGCTTTCTTT | CASSQDIARTNTEAFF
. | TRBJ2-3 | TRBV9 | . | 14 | TGTGCCAGCAGCGTTTCTTCGGGCACAGATACGCAGTATTTT | CASSVSSGTDTQYF
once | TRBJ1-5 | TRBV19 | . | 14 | TGTGCCAGTAGTAAAGCCCGGGACTATCAGCCCCAGCATTTT | CASSKARDYQPQHF
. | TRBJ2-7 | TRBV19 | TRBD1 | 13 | TGTGCCAGTATTGACAGGGCGACTACCGAGCAGTACTTC | CASIDRATTEQYF
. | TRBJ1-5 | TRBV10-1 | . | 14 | TGCGCCAGCAGTGAGTCGTGGTTGAATCAGCCCCAGCATTTT | CASSESWLNQPQHF
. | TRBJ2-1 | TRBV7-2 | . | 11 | TGTGCCAGCAGCTTAATCTATGAGCAGTTCTTC | CASSLIYEQFF
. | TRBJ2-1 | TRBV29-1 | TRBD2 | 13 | TGCAGCGTCCCGACTAGCGGACTCAATGAGCAGTTCTTC | CSVPTSGLNEQFF
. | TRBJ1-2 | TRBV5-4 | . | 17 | TGTGCCAGCAGCTTTGGATCGGGGCGGTCCCTCTACTATGGCTACACCTTC | CASSFGSGRSLYYGYTF
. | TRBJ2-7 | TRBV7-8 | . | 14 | TGTGCCAGCAGCTCCCAGGGGGGCATTTACGAGCAGTACTTC | CASSSQGGIYEQYF
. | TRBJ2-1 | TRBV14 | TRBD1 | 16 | TGTGCCAGCAGCCCACCCGGACAGGGGCCCTACAATGAGCAGTTCTTC | CASSPPGQGPYNEQFF
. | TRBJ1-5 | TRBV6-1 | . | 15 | TGTGCCAGCAGTGAAGGGGCGGTTGGAGGTCAGCCCCAGCATTTT | CASSEGAVGGQPQHF
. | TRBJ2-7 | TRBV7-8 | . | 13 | TGTGCCAGCTCCCGGCGACAGGGACTCGAGCAGTACTTC | CASSRRQGLEQYF